This TCR beta chain derives from a study of T cells after yellow fever vaccination. Study-wide context: Some fractions had low cell numbers, and these were prepared with SMART-Seq v4 Ultra Low Input.

Germline V gene data show CDR1 as MNHEY and CDR2 as SMNVEV (reference sequence). The CDR3 is made up of 16 amino acids. V gave up 2 bases and J gave up 2 bases, with 15 bases separating them. Production of TCR cDNA was by 5'RACE template switching, which also added a universal primer site and UMIs. TCRdb itself ran the 5' RACE reads through MiXCR, one entry per CDR3 protein. The sample lists around 300,000 distinct CDR3 sequences, around 4.5% occurring once. The receptor comes from a man younger than 35 who received the YFV17D yellow fever vaccine. The genes are TRBV27 and TRBJ2-5, with D perhaps being TRBD1 or TRBD2 (6 bases each). This specimen consisted of PBMCs, obtained 15 days after the yellow fever booster vaccination. The CDR3 DNA reads TGTGCCAGCAGTTTAGGCCGGGGGCGCGGGCAAGAGACCCAGTACTTC. Protein product: CASSLGRGRGQETQYF.